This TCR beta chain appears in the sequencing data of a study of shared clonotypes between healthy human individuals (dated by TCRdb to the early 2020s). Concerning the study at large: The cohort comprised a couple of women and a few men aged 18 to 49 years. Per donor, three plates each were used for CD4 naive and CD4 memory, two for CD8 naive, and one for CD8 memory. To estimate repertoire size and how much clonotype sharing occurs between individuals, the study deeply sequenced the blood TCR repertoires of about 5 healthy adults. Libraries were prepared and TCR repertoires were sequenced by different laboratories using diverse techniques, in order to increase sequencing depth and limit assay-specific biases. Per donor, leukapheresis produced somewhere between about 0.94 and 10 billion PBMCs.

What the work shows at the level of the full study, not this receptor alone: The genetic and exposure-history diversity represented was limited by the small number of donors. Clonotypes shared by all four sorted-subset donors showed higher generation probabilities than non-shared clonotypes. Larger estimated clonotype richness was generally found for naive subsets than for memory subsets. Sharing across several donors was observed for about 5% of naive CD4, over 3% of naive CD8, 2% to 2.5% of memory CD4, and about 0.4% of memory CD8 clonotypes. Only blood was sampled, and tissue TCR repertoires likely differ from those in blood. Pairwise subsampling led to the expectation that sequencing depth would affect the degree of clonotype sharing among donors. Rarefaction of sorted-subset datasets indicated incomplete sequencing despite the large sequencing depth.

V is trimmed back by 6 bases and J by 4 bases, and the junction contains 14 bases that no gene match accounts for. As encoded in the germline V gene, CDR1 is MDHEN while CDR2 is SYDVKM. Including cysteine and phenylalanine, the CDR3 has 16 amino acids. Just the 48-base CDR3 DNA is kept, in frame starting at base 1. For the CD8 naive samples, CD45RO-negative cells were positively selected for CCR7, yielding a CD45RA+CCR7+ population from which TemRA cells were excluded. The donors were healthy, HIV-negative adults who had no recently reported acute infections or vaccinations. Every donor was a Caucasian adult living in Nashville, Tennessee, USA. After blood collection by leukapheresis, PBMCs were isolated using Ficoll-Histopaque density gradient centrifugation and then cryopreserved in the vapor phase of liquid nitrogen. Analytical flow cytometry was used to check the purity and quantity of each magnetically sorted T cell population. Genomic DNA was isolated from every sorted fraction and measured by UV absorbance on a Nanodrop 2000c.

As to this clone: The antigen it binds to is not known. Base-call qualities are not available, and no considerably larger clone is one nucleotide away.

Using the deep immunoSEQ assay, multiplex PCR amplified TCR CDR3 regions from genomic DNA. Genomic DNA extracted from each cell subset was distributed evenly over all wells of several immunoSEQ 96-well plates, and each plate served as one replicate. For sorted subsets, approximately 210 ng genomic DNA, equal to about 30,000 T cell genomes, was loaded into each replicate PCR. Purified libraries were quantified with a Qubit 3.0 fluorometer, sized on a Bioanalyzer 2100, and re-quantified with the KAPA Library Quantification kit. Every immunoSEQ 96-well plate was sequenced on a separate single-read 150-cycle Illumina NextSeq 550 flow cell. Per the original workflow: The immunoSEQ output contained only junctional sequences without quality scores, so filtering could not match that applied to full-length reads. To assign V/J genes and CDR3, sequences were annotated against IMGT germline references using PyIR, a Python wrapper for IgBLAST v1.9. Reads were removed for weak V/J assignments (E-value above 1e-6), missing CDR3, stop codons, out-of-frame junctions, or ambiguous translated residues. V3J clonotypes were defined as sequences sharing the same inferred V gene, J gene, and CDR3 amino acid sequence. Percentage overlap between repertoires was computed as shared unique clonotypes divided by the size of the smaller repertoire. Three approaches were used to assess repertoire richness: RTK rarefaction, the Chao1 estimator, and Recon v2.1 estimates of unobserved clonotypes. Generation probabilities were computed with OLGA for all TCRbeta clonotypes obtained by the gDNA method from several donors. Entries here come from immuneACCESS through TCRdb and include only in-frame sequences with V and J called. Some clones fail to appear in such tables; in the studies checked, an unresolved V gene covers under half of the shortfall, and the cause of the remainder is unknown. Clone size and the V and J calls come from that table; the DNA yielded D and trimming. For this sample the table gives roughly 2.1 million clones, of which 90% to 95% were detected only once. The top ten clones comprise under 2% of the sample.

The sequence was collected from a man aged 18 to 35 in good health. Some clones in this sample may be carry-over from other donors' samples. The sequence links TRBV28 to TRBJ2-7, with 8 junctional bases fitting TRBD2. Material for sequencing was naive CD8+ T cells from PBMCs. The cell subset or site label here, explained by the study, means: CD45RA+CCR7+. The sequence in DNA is TGTGCCAGCAGCCGCCCGGGGGGGGAGGGTATATACGAGCAGTACTTC. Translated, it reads CASSRPGGEGIYEQYF. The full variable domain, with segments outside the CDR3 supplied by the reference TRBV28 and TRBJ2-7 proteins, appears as DVKVTQSSRYLVKRTGEKVFLECVQDMDHENMFWYRQDPGLGLRLIYFSYDVKMKEKGDIPEGYSVSREKKERFSLILESASTNQTSMYLCASSRPGGEGIYEQYFGPGTRLTVT.